Listed below are T cell receptor beta chains from one sample, sequenced in a study of long-term antiretroviral therapy in people with HIV. Only in-frame clones appear in the TCRdb table, and some are missing; sequencing was by immunoSEQ multiplex PCR. The sample carries 20,000 to 30,000 clones, around 79% recorded once. This specimen consisted of unsorted PBMCs, obtained 1.2 years after starting antiretroviral therapy. The receptor source for this set is a middle-aged woman with HIV. Each CDR3 is given with its conserved first and last residue. A D gene is named only where the DNA matches it firmly. Only some rows state a clone size, as once, few, many or a class for expanded clones.

j_call: TRBJ2-1; v_call: TRBV18; clone_size: .; d_call: TRBD1; cdr3_nt: TGTGCCAGCTCAGGCGACAGGGCCTCCTACAATGAGCAGTTCTTC; cdr3_aa: CASSGDRASYNEQFF
j_call: TRBJ1-2; v_call: TRBV29-1; clone_size: .; d_call: .; cdr3_nt: TGCAGCGTTGAAGATCCGCGGTTCTTTAACTATGGCTACACCTTC; cdr3_aa: CSVEDPRFFNYGYTF
j_call: TRBJ2-7; v_call: TRBV30; clone_size: once; d_call: .; cdr3_nt: TGTGCCTGGAGCAGGGGATCCTACGAGCAGTACTTC; cdr3_aa: CAWSRGSYEQYF
j_call: TRBJ2-7; v_call: TRBV6-6; clone_size: .; d_call: .; cdr3_nt: TGTGCCAGCAGCCAAATCTACGAGCAGTACTTC; cdr3_aa: CASSQIYEQYF
j_call: TRBJ1-1; v_call: TRBV5-1; clone_size: .; d_call: .; cdr3_nt: TGCGCCAGCAGCTTGGTGGCCCTCGGGAACACTGAAGCTTTCTTT; cdr3_aa: CASSLVALGNTEAFF
j_call: TRBJ1-6; v_call: TRBV5-6; clone_size: .; d_call: TRBD1; cdr3_nt: TGTGCCAGCAGCGCGAACAGGGGAGTTAGCCCCCTCCACTTT; cdr3_aa: CASSANRGVSPLHF
j_call: TRBJ1-4; v_call: TRBV27; clone_size: .; d_call: .; cdr3_nt: TGTGCCAGCGGTTGGGACACGGGCAAAAATGAAAAACTGTTTTTT; cdr3_aa: CASGWDTGKNEKLFF
j_call: TRBJ1-1; v_call: TRBV5-4; clone_size: .; d_call: .; cdr3_nt: TGTGCCAGCAGCACCCGGAGGGGGAATGGGAACACTGAAGCTTTCTTT; cdr3_aa: CASSTRRGNGNTEAFF
j_call: TRBJ2-1; v_call: TRBV29-1; clone_size: .; d_call: TRBD1; cdr3_nt: TGCAGCGCTAACAGGGGTACCTACAATGAGCAGTTCTTC; cdr3_aa: CSANRGTYNEQFF
j_call: TRBJ2-7; v_call: TRBV2; clone_size: .; d_call: .; cdr3_nt: TGTGCCAGCAATAAAGCCTACGAGCAGTACTTC; cdr3_aa: CASNKAYEQYF
j_call: TRBJ2-2; v_call: TRBV18; clone_size: once; d_call: .; cdr3_nt: TGTGCCAGCTCTCTCCGGGCCCAGGAGCTGTTTTTT; cdr3_aa: CASSLRAQELFF